Given below is one T cell receptor (beta chain) in context. These data come from a study of monozygotic twins with inflammatory bowel disease. No DNA is given; TCRdb re-called the 5' RACE reads and lists each CDR3 protein once. This table lists about 380,000 distinct CDR3 sequences. Germline V gene sequence: CDR1 DFQATT, CDR2 SNEGSKA (reference sequence). The CDR3 covers 16 residues. The clonotype comes from a human donor with ulcerative colitis or Crohn's disease, or a healthy co-twin of an affected twin (not recorded which). The sequencing sample was made of blood. The V gene is TRBV20-1, the J gene TRBJ2-3; TCRdb's D call of TRBD2 is untestable without DNA. The chain's CDR3 is CSAVGLAGVRGRTQYF.